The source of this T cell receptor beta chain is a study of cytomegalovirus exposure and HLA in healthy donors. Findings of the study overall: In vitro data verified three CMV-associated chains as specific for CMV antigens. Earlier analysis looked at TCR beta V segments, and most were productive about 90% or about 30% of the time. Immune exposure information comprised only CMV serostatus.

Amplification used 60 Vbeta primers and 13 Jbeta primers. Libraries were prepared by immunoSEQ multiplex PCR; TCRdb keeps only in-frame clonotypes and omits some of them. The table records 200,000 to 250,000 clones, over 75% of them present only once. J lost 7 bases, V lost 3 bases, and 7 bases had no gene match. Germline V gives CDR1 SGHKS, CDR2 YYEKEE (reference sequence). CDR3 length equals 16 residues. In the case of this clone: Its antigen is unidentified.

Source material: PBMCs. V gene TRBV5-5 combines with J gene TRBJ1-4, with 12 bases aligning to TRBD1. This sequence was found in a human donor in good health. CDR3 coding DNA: TGTGCCAGCAGCTCCGGGACAGGGGGCAGTGGTGAAAAACTGTTTTTT. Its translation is CASSSGTGGSGEKLFF. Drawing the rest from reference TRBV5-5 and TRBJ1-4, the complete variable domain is DAGVTQSPTHLIKTRGQQVTLRCSPISGHKSVSWYQQVLGQGPQFIFQYYEKEERGRGNFPDRFSARQFPNYSSELNVNALLLGDSALYLCASSSGTGGSGEKLFFGSGTQLSVL.